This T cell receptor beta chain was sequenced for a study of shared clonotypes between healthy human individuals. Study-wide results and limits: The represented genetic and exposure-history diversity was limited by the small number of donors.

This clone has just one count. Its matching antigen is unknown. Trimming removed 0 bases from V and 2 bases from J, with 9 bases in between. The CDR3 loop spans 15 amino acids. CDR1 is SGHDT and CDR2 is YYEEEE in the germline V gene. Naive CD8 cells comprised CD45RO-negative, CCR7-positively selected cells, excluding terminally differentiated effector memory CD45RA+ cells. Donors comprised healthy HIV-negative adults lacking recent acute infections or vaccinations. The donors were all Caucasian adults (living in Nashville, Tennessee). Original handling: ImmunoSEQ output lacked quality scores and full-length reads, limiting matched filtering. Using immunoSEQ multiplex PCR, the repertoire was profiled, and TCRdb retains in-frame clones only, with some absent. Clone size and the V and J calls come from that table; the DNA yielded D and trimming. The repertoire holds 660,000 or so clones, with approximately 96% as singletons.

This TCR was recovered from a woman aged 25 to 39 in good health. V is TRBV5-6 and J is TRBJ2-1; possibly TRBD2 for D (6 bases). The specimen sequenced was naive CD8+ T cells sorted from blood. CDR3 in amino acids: CASSLGGDTYNEQFF. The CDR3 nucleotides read TGTGCCAGCAGCTTGGGCGGGGATACCTACAATGAGCAGTTCTTC.